The subject of this entry is one T cell receptor beta chain. This sample is drawn from a study of blood T cell repertoires in COVID-19. Whole-study context: PBMCs, B-cell-depleted T cells, or T cells provided the cDNA or gDNA that made up the material.

Sequenced by immunoSEQ multiplex PCR; TCRdb stores in-frame clones only, minus some. The table records almost 250,000 clones, approximately 90% of them present only once. V lost 2 bases to trimming and J lost 4 bases, with 21 bases between them. In germline, CDR1 is SGHTA, CDR2 FQGNSA. The CDR3 is 18 amino acids. V gene TRBV7-2 combines with J gene TRBJ2-1; D is possibly TRBD2 (8 bases). Material: PBMCs or T cells enriched from blood (not recorded which). The sequence was obtained from a woman in her 30s who had recovered from COVID-19. The CDR3 here is CASSLTPGTRGQYNEQFF. The DNA for the CDR3 is TGTGCCAGCAGCTTAACGCCCGGGACTAGGGGGCAGTACAATGAGCAGTTCTTC.